The 19 T cell receptor beta chains below come from one sample, sequenced in a study of identical twins. TCRdb recomputed calls from the 5' RACE reads with MiXCR, one row per CDR3 protein. The table shows about 810,000 distinct CDR3 sequences, with approximately 13% occurring only once. The data were also submitted as part of a second study, on yellow fever vaccine responses in identical twins.

The material sequenced was PBMCs. Receptor source: a woman between 18 and 30 years old in good health.

This clonotype showed up just a few times. This chain joins TRBV19 and TRBJ2-7; either TRBD1 or TRBD2 may supply D (6 bases each). Germline CDR1 and CDR2: LNHDA and SQIVND (reference sequence). This CDR3 has 13 residues. With 3 bases removed from V and 6 bases from J, the gap between germline ends came to 12 bases. The CDR3 DNA reads as TGTGCCAGTAGTATGAGGGGGGCAGGCGAGCAGTACTTC. The encoded protein is CASSMRGAGEQYF.

The gene calls are TRBV20-1 and TRBJ2-1, with TRBD2 matching over 7 bases. CDR3 length: 15 residues. Trimming at V came to 6 bases and at J to 0 bases, leaving 8 bases not matched to a gene. CDR1 is DFQATT, CDR2 SNEGSKA, per germline (reference sequence). The CDR3 DNA is TGCAGTGCCCCCAGGCGGGGGATCTCCTACAATGAGCAGTTCTTC. Protein sequence: CSAPRRGISYNEQFF.

This clonotype has only a few counts. The CDR3 coding sequence is TGTGCCAGCAGTGATAACAGGGTTGCTAATGAAAAACTGTTTTTT. Protein: CASSDNRVANEKLFF. The genes are TRBV12-3 or TRBV12-4 and TRBJ1-4; D perhaps matches TRBD1 (6 bases). The length of the CDR3 is 15 residues. V lost 5 bases, J lost 3 bases, and 13 bases lay in between.

This chain links TRBV20-1 with TRBJ2-5; D not certain. The CDR3 sequence is 12 residues long. Germline V gene sequence: CDR1 DFQATT, CDR2 SNEGSKA (reference sequence). V gave up 3 bases and J gave up 2 bases, with 7 bases separating them. CDR3 nucleotides: TGCAGTGCTAGTCTCGGTCAAGAGACCCAGTACTTC. Translated: CSASLGQETQYF.

This clonotype was observed a few times. The chain links TRBV7-6 to TRBJ2-1; 10 bases line up with TRBD2. Unmatched junction bases numbered 4, after V lost 2 bases and J lost 0 bases. Looked up from germline, CDR1 is SGHVS and CDR2 is FNYEAQ. CDR3 length equals 17 residues. The CDR3 loop is CASSLLGLAFSYNEQFF. In DNA, the CDR3 is TGTGCCAGCAGCTTATTGGGACTAGCGTTCTCCTACAATGAGCAGTTCTTC.

Ten or more counts support this clonotype. The V gene is TRBV10-2, the J gene TRBJ2-3; D may be TRBD2 (6 bases). The CDR3 totals 13 residues. Trimming left V 10 bases short and J 4 bases short, with 15 bases between. Looked up from germline, CDR1 is WSHSY and CDR2 is SAAADI. Written as DNA, the CDR3 is TGCGCCACCACGGGACTCGTGGCAGATACGCAGTATTTT. As protein: CATTGLVADTQYF.

The chain carries TRBV10-2 and TRBJ1-2; maybe TRBD1 (6 bases). This CDR3 spans 13 amino acids. Germline V CDR1 and CDR2: WSHSY, SAAADI. V lost 2 bases and J 4 bases, leaving 8 bases between the germline ends. The CDR3 coding sequence is TGCGCCAGCAGTGAGGACAGGTTCTATGGCTACACCTTC. Its translation: CASSEDRFYGYTF.

With respect to this clonotype: Sequence at one end of the junction differs from germline and may be a read error. The chain links TRBV11-2 to TRBJ2-1; TRBD1 agrees at 8 bases. There are 12 residues in the CDR3. Germline values: CDR1 SGHAT, CDR2 FQNNGV. The CDR3 DNA is TGTGCCAGCAGCCAGAGGACAGGGATGAGGGCCTTC. It translates to CASSQRTGMRAF.

This clonotype has more than one count but fewer than ten. J is TRBJ2-3 and V is TRBV24-1; 10 bases map to TRBD2. Germline V gene data show CDR1 as KGHDR and CDR2 as SFDVKD. Germline trimming cut 3 bases from V and 3 bases from J; bases unmatched to any gene: 8. The CDR3 is made up of 17 amino acids. The CDR3 protein is CATSDRTSGIGTDTQYF. Written as DNA, the CDR3 is TGTGCCACCAGTGATAGAACTAGCGGGATCGGAACAGATACGCAGTATTTT.

This rearrangement joins TRBV20-1 to TRBJ2-7, with 7 bases fitting TRBD1. The length of the CDR3 is 13 residues. The J segment lost 3 bases and the V segment lost 3 bases, leaving 5 bases of the junction unmatched. Looked up from germline, CDR1 is DFQATT and CDR2 is SNEGSKA (reference sequence). The CDR3 region has the DNA TGCAGTGCTAGGCGACAGGGAATCTACGAGCAGTACGTC. Translation: CSARRQGIYEQYV.

The chain uses TRBV5-6 and TRBJ2-1; TRBD1 aligns across 7 bases. The CDR3 consists of 17 residues. The germline CDR1 and CDR2 sequences are SGHDT and YYEEEE. V was pared by 4 bases and J by 1 base, with 11 bases of the junction left unmatched. CDR3 in DNA: TGTGCCAGCAGCCGTTCCCGGGACAGATTTTCCTACAATGAGCAGTTCTTC. Translating it yields CASSRSRDRFSYNEQFF. The complete variable domain, with remaining parts taken from reference TRBV5-6 and TRBJ2-1, reads DAGVTQSPTHLIKTRGQQVTLRCSPKSGHDTVSWYQQALGQGPQFIFQYYEEEERQRGNFPDRFSGHQFPNYSSELNVNALLLGDSALYLCASSRSRDRFSYNEQFFGPGTRLTVL.

Ten or more counts support this clonotype. The chain has TRBV24-1 and TRBJ2-1, with D perhaps matching TRBD1 (6 bases). The germline V gene encodes CDR1 KGHDR and CDR2 SFDVKD. Trimming pared 3 bases from V and 6 bases from J, leaving 11 bases between. The CDR3 loop spans 14 amino acids. The CDR3 region is CATSDPGQINEQFF. CDR3 DNA: TGTGCCACCAGTGATCCTGGACAGATCAATGAGCAGTTCTTC.

The chain couples TRBV12-3 or TRBV12-4 to TRBJ2-3, with D maybe TRBD2 (6 bases). The CDR3 is made up of 15 amino acids. V lost 5 bases to trimming and J lost 4 bases, with 16 bases between them. CDR3 DNA: TGTGCCAGCAGTCCCACCAGGACTACATCAGATACGCAGTATTTT. This translates into CASSPTRTTSDTQYF.

This clonotype came up a few times. The CDR3 reads CASRTRDRALVEQFF. The CDR3 nucleotides are TGTGCCAGCAGGACCCGGGACAGGGCCCTCGTCGAGCAGTTCTTC. The chain carries TRBV27 and TRBJ2-1, with 9 bases identical to TRBD1. The CDR3 loop spans 15 amino acids. Germline CDR1 and CDR2: MNHEY and SMNVEV (reference sequence). V trimming: 6 bases; J trimming: 10 bases; junction bases outside the gene matches: 13.

This clonotype was counted only a few times. The chain uses TRBV6-1 and TRBJ2-1; 10 bases agree with TRBD2. Germline values: CDR1 MNHNS, CDR2 SASEGT. V lost 0 bases and J lost 6; bases outside the gene matches: 5. The CDR3 is 16 residues long. The CDR3 loop is CASSEASGGAFNEQFF. In DNA, the CDR3 is TGTGCCAGCAGTGAAGCGAGCGGGGGGGCTTTCAATGAGCAGTTCTTC.

This clonotype was observed a handful of times. This chain uses TRBV12-5 with TRBJ2-1; 10 bases are a match to TRBD2. The germline V gene encodes CDR1 LGHNT and CDR2 FRNRAP. Germline trimming cut 0 bases from V and 7 bases from J; bases unmatched to any gene: 3. CDR3 size: 15 residues. As DNA, the CDR3 is TGTGCTAGTGGTTTGGTAGCGGGAGGGCCAAATGAGCAGTTCTTC. As protein: CASGLVAGGPNEQFF.

The V and J genes are TRBV23-1 and TRBJ2-7, with 8 bases matching TRBD1. TRBV23-1 is an ORF; its function is uncertain. This CDR3 is built from 18 residues. V was clipped by 0 bases and J by 1 base; unmatched bases: 11. The CDR3 DNA reads TGCGCCAGCAGTCAATCTAGGGGGCAGGGGGCCTATTCCTACGAGCAGTACGTC. As protein: CASSQSRGQGAYSYEQYV.

This chain links TRBV2 with TRBJ2-2, with D possibly TRBD1 on 6 matching bases. From germline, CDR1 is SNHLY and CDR2 FYNNEI. Trimming took off 7 bases at V and 3 bases at J, with 9 bases between the two ends. The CDR3 runs to 13 residues. The CDR3 sequence: CASTRGYTGELFF. The DNA for the CDR3 is TGTGCCAGCACCAGGGGATACACCGGGGAGCTGTTTTTT.

V gene TRBV4-1 combines with J gene TRBJ1-5, with unresolved D. V lost 2 bases and J lost 6, with 17 bases in between. This CDR3 region has 16 residues. The germline gives CDR1 MGHRA, CDR2 YSYEKL. The CDR3 bases are TGCGCCAGCAGCCAATACGGCGCGTCTGAAGGTCAGCCCCAGCATTTT. As protein: CASSQYGASEGQPQHF.